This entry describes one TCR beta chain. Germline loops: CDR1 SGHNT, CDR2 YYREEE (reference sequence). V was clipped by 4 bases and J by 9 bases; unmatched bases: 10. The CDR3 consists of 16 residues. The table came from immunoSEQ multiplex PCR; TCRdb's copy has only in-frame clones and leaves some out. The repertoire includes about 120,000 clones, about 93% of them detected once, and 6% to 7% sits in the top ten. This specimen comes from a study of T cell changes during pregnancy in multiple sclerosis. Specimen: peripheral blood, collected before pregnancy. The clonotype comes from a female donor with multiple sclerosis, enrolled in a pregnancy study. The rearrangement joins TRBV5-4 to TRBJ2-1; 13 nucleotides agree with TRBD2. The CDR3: CASSPPGLAGETEQFF. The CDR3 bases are TGTGCCAGCAGCCCACCCGGACTAGCGGGAGAAACTGAGCAGTTCTTC.